Below are 27 T cell receptor beta chains sequenced from a single sample in a study of blood T cell repertoires in COVID-19. Sequencing used immunoSEQ multiplex PCR; TCRdb keeps in-frame clones, though not all of them. Among a few hundred thousand clones listed, around nine tenths were seen once. The sequenced material came from PBMCs or T cells enriched from blood (not recorded which). These receptors came from a woman aged 45-60 years who had recovered from COVID-19.

The chain uses TRBV7-8 and TRBJ1-1, with 7 bases lining up with TRBD1. Germline CDR1 reads SGHVS; CDR2 reads FQNEAQ. This CDR3 is 17 amino acids long. The V and J ends lost 5 bases and 3 bases, in that order; junction bases with no gene match: 15. The CDR3, as DNA: TGTGCCAGCAGCAGCTACCTCACGACAGGGACGGACACTGAAGCTTTCTTT. Encoded protein: CASSSYLTTGTDTEAFF.

The rearrangement joins TRBV2 to TRBJ1-5; no clear D gene. Per the germline V gene, CDR1 is SNHLY and CDR2 is FYNNEI. This CDR3 spans 14 amino acids. With 4 bases removed from V and 0 bases from J, the gap between germline ends came to 7 bases. The CDR3 region is CASSARDSNQPQHF. The CDR3 DNA reads as TGTGCCAGCAGTGCGAGAGATAGCAATCAGCCCCAGCATTTT.

On this clone itself: The sample holds other DNA sequences that translate to the same CDR3. This rearrangement joins TRBV29-1 to TRBJ1-4, with TRBD1 matching over 9 bases. There are 14 residues in the CDR3. Trimming took 6 bases from V and 0 from J; bases not matched to a gene: 2. The germline CDR1 and CDR2 sequences are SQVTM and ANQGSEA. CDR3 nucleotides: TGCAGCGTGGGACAGGGTGCAACTAATGAAAAACTGTTTTTT. It yields the protein CSVGQGATNEKLFF.

There are a few counts of this clone. The J gene is TRBJ2-1, the V gene TRBV28; maybe TRBD1 (6 bases). V was pared by 5 bases and J by 6 bases, with 11 bases between. This CDR3 contains 13 residues. Per germline, CDR1 MDHEN and CDR2 SYDVKM. CDR3 protein: CASSPTGFNEQFF. The CDR3 DNA sequence: TGTGCCAGCAGTCCTACAGGGTTCAATGAGCAGTTCTTC.

This clone was counted a few times. The V gene is TRBV7-2, the J gene TRBJ1-6, with a possible D match to TRBD1 (5 bases). The CDR3 length is 16 residues. CDR1 is SGHTA and CDR2 is FQGNSA in the germline V gene. Trimming shortened V by 5 bases and J by 10 bases, and 21 bases separated the two germline ends. In nucleotides, the CDR3 is TGTGCCAGCAGCCAAGTCGGGGGGAAAAACAGGTCACCCCTCCACTTT. Protein: CASSQVGGKNRSPLHF.

The genes are TRBV5-6 and TRBJ2-7; 7 bases are shared with TRBD1. Losses at the gene ends were 1 base for V and 5 bases for J; bases not matched to a gene: 6. The CDR3 totals 14 residues. Germline CDR1 and CDR2: SGHDT and YYEEEE. The CDR3 loop reads CASSLPGGIDEQYF. In DNA, the CDR3 is TGTGCCAGCAGCTTGCCAGGGGGTATAGACGAGCAGTACTTC.

The chain couples TRBV11-2 to TRBJ1-3, with 8 positions matching TRBD1. CDR1 is SGHAT and CDR2 is FQNNGV in the germline V gene. V lost 5 bases to trimming and J lost 0 bases; unmatched junction nucleotides: 6. The CDR3 is 16 amino acids. CDR3 bases: TGTGCCAGCAGCCGAGACAGGGGACACTCTGGAAACACCATATATTTT. Amino acid sequence: CASSRDRGHSGNTIYF.

The rearrangement joins TRBV30 to TRBJ1-5; D remains unclear. Germline assignment: CDR1 GTSNPN and CDR2 SVGIG (reference sequence). The CDR3 has 15 amino acids. Trimming took 1 base from V and 3 from J, leaving 13 bases between them. DNA of the CDR3: TGTGCCTGGAGTGCCCGGACTCTTGCCAATCAGCCCCAGCATTTT. It is translated as CAWSARTLANQPQHF.

The gene calls are TRBV28 and TRBJ2-2, with 8 bases aligning to TRBD1. Germline V gene lookup returns CDR1 MDHEN and CDR2 SYDVKM. There are 14 residues in the CDR3. Trimming removed 6 bases from V and 6 bases from J; junction bases left unmatched: 6. CDR3 protein: CASSQDRVPGELFF. DNA of the CDR3: TGTGCCAGCAGCCAGGACAGGGTCCCCGGGGAGCTGTTTTTT.

This sequence joins TRBV5-1 and TRBJ2-1, with 8 bases aligning to TRBD1. The CDR3 length is 14 residues. The germline V gene encodes CDR1 SGHRS and CDR2 YFSETQ. V shed 2 bases, J shed 12 bases, and the junction held 10 bases outside the gene matches. The CDR3 region has the DNA TGCGCCAGCAGCTTCTCGACAGGGGTATTTCGGCAGTTCTTC. Amino acid sequence: CASSFSTGVFRQFF.

The chain employs TRBV4-2 and TRBJ2-5; 9 bases match TRBD1. Germline lookup yields CDR1 LGHNA and CDR2 YNFKEQ. Unmatched junction bases numbered 11, after V lost 1 base and J lost 5 bases. This CDR3 region has 17 residues. As DNA, the CDR3 is TGTGCCAGCAGCCAAGGGTCCGGGACAGGGTTGACCGAGACCCAGTACTTC. Amino acids: CASSQGSGTGLTETQYF.

The DNA of the CDR3 is TGTGCCAGCAGCTTACCTAAACCATACAATGAGCAGTTCTTC. Translated: CASSLPKPYNEQFF. V is TRBV11-2 and J is TRBJ2-1; unclear D gene. CDR3 length: 14 amino acids. The germline CDR1 and CDR2 sequences are SGHAT and FQNNGV. V lost 2 bases, J lost 4 bases, and 9 bases lay in between. The variable domain in full, with the rest retrieved from reference TRBV11-2 and TRBJ2-1, is EAGVAQSPRYKIIEKRQSVAFWCNPISGHATLYWYQQILGQGPKLLIQFQNNGVVDDSQLPKDRFSAERLKGVDSTLKIQPAKLEDSAVYLCASSLPKPYNEQFFGPGTRLTVL.

The rearrangement joins TRBV27 to TRBJ1-2, with TRBD1 matching 10 bases. In germline, CDR1 is MNHEY, CDR2 SMNVEV (reference sequence). CDR3 length: 17 residues. V lost 4 bases, J lost 5 bases, and 13 bases stayed unmatched. CDR3 nucleotide sequence: TGTGCCAGCAGTTCAGCTCAGACAGGGGGCTCGGTATATGGCTACACCTTC. Amino acid sequence: CASSSAQTGGSVYGYTF.

Here the CDR3 reads CASSYWPGNTEAFF. CDR3 nucleotides: TGTGCCAGCAGCTATTGGCCTGGGAACACTGAAGCTTTCTTT. The rearrangement joins TRBV7-9 to TRBJ1-1; no clear D. Between the trimmed V and J ends, which lost 4 bases and 1 base, there was a span of 10 bases. Per germline, CDR1 SEHNR and CDR2 FQNEAQ (reference sequence). CDR3 length: 14 amino acids.

The V and J genes are TRBV24-1 and TRBJ2-3, with D possibly matching TRBD1 (5 bases). The CDR3 runs 16 residues. V was shortened by 1 base and J by 1 base, with 11 bases between the two germline ends. Germline CDR1 is KGHDR and CDR2 is SFDVKD. CDR3 sequence reads: CATSDFKGRGTDTQYF. DNA for the CDR3: TGTGCCACCAGTGATTTCAAGGGCAGGGGCACAGATACGCAGTATTTT.

The chain joins TRBV11-1 to TRBJ1-2; D gene ambiguous. Trimming stripped 0 bases from V and 2 bases from J, with 10 bases between. Germline assignment: CDR1 SGHAT and CDR2 FQDESV (reference sequence). This CDR3 has 15 residues. CDR3 sequence reads: CASSLAPGTNYGYTF. The CDR3 DNA reads TGTGCCAGCAGCTTAGCCCCAGGAACCAACTATGGCTACACCTTC.

The chain links TRBV27 to TRBJ2-7; the match to TRBD1 covers 9 bases. Germline CDR1 MNHEY, CDR2 SMNVEV (reference sequence). The trim removed 5 bases at V and 2 bases at J, leaving 7 bases unmatched. The CDR3 is 15 residues long. The CDR3 DNA follows: TGTGCCAGCAGTCTCCACCGGGACAGGGCCTACGAGCAGTACTTC. This codes for CASSLHRDRAYEQYF.

V gene TRBV6-5 combines with J gene TRBJ1-1, with D possibly being TRBD1 (5 bases). Germline CDR1 is MNHEY and CDR2 is SVGAGI. The CDR3 is made up of 15 amino acids. Trimming took off 6 bases at V and 1 base at J, with 15 bases between the two ends. This CDR3 reads CASSSVPGGNTEAFF. In DNA form, the CDR3 reads TGTGCCAGCAGCTCCGTCCCGGGGGGGAACACTGAAGCTTTCTTT.

DNA for the CDR3: TGTGCCAGCAGGCTAGGGACTAGCGGGGGGGCCTACAATGAGCAGTTCTTC. Protein product: CASRLGTSGGAYNEQFF. This chain joins TRBV27 and TRBJ2-1, with 16 bases lining up with TRBD2. Germline CDR1 reads MNHEY; CDR2 reads SMNVEV (reference sequence). CDR3 length: 17 residues. V trimming: 6 bases; J trimming: 2 bases; junction bases outside the gene matches: 4.

The gene calls are TRBV9 and TRBJ2-5, with D possibly matching TRBD2 (6 bases). The CDR3 totals 15 residues. Trimming removed 4 bases from V and 1 base from J, with 14 bases in between. From germline, CDR1 is SGDLS and CDR2 YYNGEE. The CDR3 DNA sequence: TGTGCCAGCAGCCCCCTGGGGGGACCCCAAGAGACCCAGTACTTC. It encodes CASSPLGGPQETQYF.

The chain uses TRBV2 and TRBJ1-4, with a tentative D call TRBD1 (6 bases). Germline-derived CDR1 and CDR2 are SNHLY and FYNNEI. The CDR3 is made up of 15 amino acids. The ends were cut back, 5 bases at V and 4 bases at J, with 14 bases in the middle. CDR3 sequence reads: CASSSHRAINEKLFF. The CDR3 DNA sequence: TGTGCCAGCAGTTCCCACAGGGCTATTAATGAAAAACTGTTTTTT.

This chain connects TRBV7-3 to TRBJ1-1; TRBD1 is a possible D gene (5 bases). V was cut by 1 base and J by 7 bases, with 10 bases left in between. The CDR3 runs 13 residues. Germline V gene data show CDR1 as SGHTA and CDR2 as FQGTGA. This CDR3 reads CASSLKGVREAFF. Here the CDR3 DNA reads TGTGCCAGCAGCTTAAAAGGGGTCCGTGAAGCTTTCTTT. Based on the CDR3 plus reference TRBV7-3 and TRBJ1-1, the full variable domain is GAGVSQTPSNKVTEKGKYVELRCDPISGHTALYWYRQSLGQGPEFLIYFQGTGAADDSGLPNDRFFAVRPEGSVSTLKIQRTERGDSAVYLCASSLKGVREAFFGQGTRLTVV.

V and J are TRBV28 and TRBJ1-4; D is unresolved. The CDR3 has 11 residues. Germline values: CDR1 MDHEN, CDR2 SYDVKM. V was shortened by 6 bases and J by 8 bases, with 7 bases between the two germline ends. CDR3 loop: CASRLMEKLFF. The DNA of the CDR3 is TGTGCCAGCAGACTAATGGAAAAACTGTTTTTT.

Here the CDR3 DNA reads TGTGCCAGCAGCTTACCCACATCGCGAGGGACCGGGGAGCTGTTTTTT. Amino acid sequence: CASSLPTSRGTGELFF. The chain couples TRBV7-2 to TRBJ2-2; weak D call: TRBD2 (5 bases). Germline V gene data show CDR1 as SGHTA and CDR2 as FQGNSA. Trimming took off 2 bases at V and 5 bases at J, with 15 bases between the two ends. The CDR3 sequence is 16 residues long.

This chain uses TRBV20-1 with TRBJ1-1, with TRBD1 as a possible D gene (6 bases). The CDR3 has 15 residues. V lost 3 bases and J 0 bases, leaving 14 bases between the germline ends. The V gene's germline CDR1 is DFQATT and CDR2 SNEGSKA (reference sequence). The DNA of the CDR3 is TGCAGTGCTAGTGACAGCCCAGGGGTGAACACTGAAGCTTTCTTT. Residues: CSASDSPGVNTEAFF.

This clone came up once. The V call is TRBV27, the J call TRBJ2-1, with D perhaps matching TRBD1 (6 bases). Germline assignment: CDR1 MNHEY and CDR2 SMNVEV (reference sequence). There are 15 residues in the CDR3. The ends were cut back, 6 bases at V and 6 bases at J, with 18 bases in the middle. The CDR3 nucleotides are TGTGCCAGCAGCCACAATTACAGGGTTAGCAATGAGCAGTTCTTC. Amino acids: CASSHNYRVSNEQFF.

This rearrangement joins TRBV10-2 to TRBJ1-2; D gene unclear. The V end was cut by 4 bases, the J end by 7 bases, with 22 bases between. This CDR3 is built from 16 residues. Germline V gene sequence: CDR1 WSHSY, CDR2 SAAADI. CDR3 in DNA: TGCGCCAGCAGTGCCCTCTTTCAGGCCCGGCAGGTTGGCTACACCTTC. Translation: CASSALFQARQVGYTF.